This T cell receptor (beta chain) appears in the sequencing data of a study of cytomegalovirus exposure and HLA in healthy donors. About the research overall: A previous analysis identified around 120 million unique TCR beta sequences derived from roughly 180 million T cells. Study findings and constraints: A later analysis found TCR association rates differed by HLA locus, highest for DRB1 and lowest for HLA-C. In vitro, three CMV-associated chains proved specific for CMV antigens.

As regards this clone: As yet, its antigen is unknown.

Germline V CDR1 and CDR2: MNHNS, SASEGT. The CDR3 is made up of 14 amino acids. After removal of 3 bases from V and 4 bases from J, the junction contained 1 base not matched to a gene. The PCR used 60 Vbeta and 13 Jbeta primers. Method: immunoSEQ multiplex PCR; TCRdb's copy keeps in-frame clones and lacks some. The sample contains about 190,000 clones, about 86% of which appear only once. This clonotype was obtained from a man aged 35 to 55 in good health and CMV-seropositive. Material: PBMCs. The J gene is TRBJ1-4, the V gene TRBV6-1; TRBD1 agrees at 8 bases. The CDR3 region is CASSEDRVNEKLFF. The CDR3 nucleotides read TGTGCCAGCAGTGAGGACAGGGTTAATGAAAAACTGTTTTTT.